The following is a T cell receptor (beta chain) sequence with its context. These data come from a study of CD8+ T cells in alopecia areata. Sequencing templates came from extracted RNA that was reverse transcribed into cDNA. Only in-frame clones appear in the TCRdb table, and some are missing; sequencing was by immunoSEQ multiplex PCR. The data contain over 150,000 clones, around 50% of them singletons. The CDR3 loop spans 14 amino acids. V dropped 4 bases and J dropped 7; count of bases not matched to a gene: 8. Germline V gene data show CDR1 as SGDLS and CDR2 as YYNGEE. This chain joins TRBV9 and TRBJ1-1; TRBD1 aligns across 9 bases. The source of this sequence is a human donor with alopecia areata. The source was CD4+ T cells sorted from blood, collected at week 0. The CDR3 protein is CASSPGTGFGEAFF. CDR3 nucleotide sequence: TGTGCCAGCAGCCCCGGGACAGGGTTCGGTGAAGCTTTCTTT.